This T cell receptor beta chain was sequenced in a study of OX40 agonist ivuxolimab in advanced cancers. Overall study context: Among those enrolled, mean age was 60 years (range roughly 23 to 79) and about 82% were male. Broader study findings: Expanded clones were, on average, more numerous in CD8+ T cells than in CD4+.

As for this clone: What it recognizes is unknown.

TCRdb keeps only in-frame clones here, not all; method: immunoSEQ multiplex PCR. This table holds about 52,000 clones, over 80% found once. The germline V gene has CDR1 MNHEY and CDR2 SMNVEV (reference sequence). The CDR3 runs to 14 residues. Trimming removed 10 bases from V and 0 bases from J, with 10 bases in between. The rearrangement joins TRBV27 to TRBJ1-6; D is ambiguous. The source of this sequence is an adult with an advanced solid tumor such as melanoma, head and neck, liver or kidney cancer. Source: CD4+ or CD8+ T cells sorted from blood, taken in a trial of the OX40 agonist ivuxolimab. The CDR3 coding sequence is TGTGCCACCCGGTGGGCCTCCTATAATTCACCCCTCCACTTT. Residues: CATRWASYNSPLHF.